These T cell receptor beta chains were read from a single sample in a study of cytomegalovirus exposure and HLA in healthy donors. TCRdb's copy holds only in-frame clones and misses some; the assay was immunoSEQ multiplex PCR. The sample yields some 120,000 clones, roughly 78% seen once. Sequencing was performed on PBMCs. The receptors derive from a male donor in good health and CMV-seronegative. The CDR3 runs from the conserved cysteine through the conserved F or W. Each record gives: CDR3 length, V gene, J gene, clone size, D gene, CDR3 protein, CDR3 DNA. D genes are given only for firm matches. Size is omitted from some rows. Given values are once, few, many or a class for expanded clones.

CDR3 length: 14; V gene: TRBV5-1; J gene: TRBJ2-7; clone size: -; D gene: TRBD1; CDR3 protein: CASSSGDSRYEQYF; CDR3 DNA: TGCGCCAGCAGCTCAGGGGACAGCAGATACGAGCAGTACTTC
CDR3 length: 15; V gene: TRBV6-1; J gene: TRBJ1-1; clone size: -; D gene: TRBD1; CDR3 protein: CASSRTGGVGTEAFF; CDR3 DNA: TGTGCCAGCAGCAGGACAGGGGGCGTTGGAACTGAAGCTTTCTTT
CDR3 length: 17; V gene: TRBV2; J gene: TRBJ1-5; clone size: -; D gene: TRBD1; CDR3 protein: CASSGGQGAKEGQPQHF; CDR3 DNA: TGTGCCAGCAGTGGAGGACAGGGGGCCAAGGAAGGACAGCCCCAGCATTTT
CDR3 length: 14; V gene: TRBV5-4; J gene: TRBJ1-2; clone size: -; D gene: -; CDR3 protein: CASSLVGVNYGYTF; CDR3 DNA: TGTGCCAGCAGCTTGGTAGGGGTCAACTATGGCTACACCTTC
CDR3 length: 13; V gene: TRBV5-1; J gene: TRBJ2-1; clone size: few; D gene: TRBD1; CDR3 protein: CASGHDRASEQFF; CDR3 DNA: TGCGCCAGCGGTCATGACAGGGCTAGTGAGCAGTTCTTC
CDR3 length: 15; V gene: TRBV11-2; J gene: TRBJ2-2; clone size: -; D gene: -; CDR3 protein: CASSLVNGMFGELFF; CDR3 DNA: TGTGCCAGCAGCTTAGTTAACGGGATGTTCGGGGAGCTGTTTTTT
CDR3 length: 17; V gene: TRBV10-3; J gene: TRBJ2-3; clone size: -; D gene: -; CDR3 protein: CAISESIRNGITDTQYF; CDR3 DNA: TGTGCCATCAGTGAGTCAATCCGGAACGGGATCACAGATACGCAGTATTTT
CDR3 length: 11; V gene: TRBV18; J gene: TRBJ2-1; clone size: -; D gene: -; CDR3 protein: CASSPSDEQFF; CDR3 DNA: TGTGCCAGCTCACCCTCGGATGAGCAGTTCTTC
CDR3 length: 16; V gene: TRBV19; J gene: TRBJ2-2; clone size: -; D gene: TRBD1; CDR3 protein: CASSPRDRGYSGELFF; CDR3 DNA: TGTGCCAGTAGTCCCCGGGACAGGGGATATTCCGGGGAGCTGTTTTTT
CDR3 length: 16; V gene: TRBV2; J gene: TRBJ2-3; clone size: once; D gene: TRBD2; CDR3 protein: CASSEARAGGTGTQYF; CDR3 DNA: TGTGCCAGCAGTGAAGCGCGAGCGGGAGGCACAGGTACGCAGTATTTT
CDR3 length: 15; V gene: TRBV11-1; J gene: TRBJ1-1; clone size: -; D gene: -; CDR3 protein: CASSQTTGGGTEAFF; CDR3 DNA: TGTGCCAGCAGCCAAACGACAGGTGGCGGGACTGAAGCTTTCTTT
CDR3 length: 14; V gene: TRBV27; J gene: TRBJ1-1; clone size: -; D gene: TRBD1; CDR3 protein: CASSLTGWNTEAFF; CDR3 DNA: TGTGCCAGCAGTCTGACAGGGTGGAACACTGAAGCTTTCTTT
CDR3 length: 12; V gene: TRBV25-1; J gene: TRBJ1-1; clone size: -; D gene: -; CDR3 protein: CASRYRDTEAFF; CDR3 DNA: TGTGCCAGCAGATACAGGGACACTGAAGCTTTCTTT
CDR3 length: 14; V gene: TRBV19; J gene: TRBJ2-7; clone size: -; D gene: -; CDR3 protein: CASSINGFSYEQYF; CDR3 DNA: TGTGCCAGTAGTATTAACGGGTTCTCCTACGAGCAGTACTTC
CDR3 length: 13; V gene: TRBV5-6; J gene: TRBJ1-1; clone size: few; D gene: -; CDR3 protein: CASSPQTGREAFF; CDR3 DNA: TGTGCCAGCAGCCCCCAGACAGGTCGTGAAGCTTTCTTT
CDR3 length: 16; V gene: TRBV5-1; J gene: TRBJ2-3; clone size: -; D gene: TRBD2; CDR3 protein: CASSFSGGRFTDTQYF; CDR3 DNA: TGCGCCAGCAGCTTTAGCGGGGGGCGATTCACAGATACGCAGTATTTT
CDR3 length: 15; V gene: TRBV25-1; J gene: TRBJ2-1; clone size: medium-sized; D gene: -; CDR3 protein: CASQAPSSSYNEQFF; CDR3 DNA: TGTGCCAGTCAAGCTCCTTCGAGCTCCTACAATGAGCAGTTCTTC
CDR3 length: 15; V gene: TRBV7-6; J gene: TRBJ2-5; clone size: -; D gene: -; CDR3 protein: CASSLTRDIQETQYF; CDR3 DNA: TGTGCCAGCAGCTTAACCCGGGACATTCAAGAGACCCAGTACTTC
CDR3 length: 14; V gene: TRBV5-1; J gene: TRBJ1-2; clone size: -; D gene: TRBD1; CDR3 protein: CASSAGQGDNGYTF; CDR3 DNA: TGCGCCAGCAGCGCGGGACAGGGAGACAATGGCTACACCTTC
CDR3 length: 19; V gene: TRBV7-9; J gene: TRBJ2-2; clone size: -; D gene: -; CDR3 protein: CASSLPNPIALVRTGELFF; CDR3 DNA: TGTGCCAGCAGCTTACCTAACCCCATCGCCCTGGTCCGAACCGGGGAGCTGTTTTTT
CDR3 length: 11; V gene: TRBV6-6; J gene: TRBJ1-2; clone size: -; D gene: TRBD1; CDR3 protein: CAVGGLYGYTF; CDR3 DNA: TGTGCCGTAGGGGGCCTTTATGGCTACACCTTC
CDR3 length: 15; V gene: TRBV27; J gene: TRBJ2-7; clone size: -; D gene: -; CDR3 protein: CASRETRDWMYEQYF; CDR3 DNA: TGTGCCAGCAGGGAAACCCGGGACTGGATGTACGAGCAGTACTTC
CDR3 length: 14; V gene: TRBV6-6; J gene: TRBJ1-1; clone size: -; D gene: -; CDR3 protein: CASRHRSGNTEAFF; CDR3 DNA: TGTGCCAGCAGGCACCGCTCAGGGAACACTGAAGCTTTCTTT